What follows describes a single T cell receptor beta chain. Primed by a sample-barcoded 5' primer and a J-beta primer mix, a second PCR proceeded for roughly 6 to 12 cycles. Using its own MiXCR run on the 5' RACE reads, TCRdb lists one record per CDR3 protein. The sample lists more than 1,400,000 distinct CDR3 sequences, roughly 45% occurring once. Trimming removed 0 bases at V and 5 bases at J, with 13 bases between. This CDR3 spans 16 amino acids. Germline CDR1 is MGHRA and CDR2 is YSYEKL. This sample stems from a study of blood T cells in healthy people across ages. Material: blood. This chain joins TRBV4-1 and TRBJ2-2; either TRBD1 or TRBD2 may fit D (6 bases each). The source is a woman aged 18-29 years in good health. The CDR3 here is CASSQEGGVWTGELFF. In DNA form, the CDR3 reads TGCGCCAGCAGCCAAGAGGGGGGCGTATGGACCGGGGAGCTGTTTTTT.